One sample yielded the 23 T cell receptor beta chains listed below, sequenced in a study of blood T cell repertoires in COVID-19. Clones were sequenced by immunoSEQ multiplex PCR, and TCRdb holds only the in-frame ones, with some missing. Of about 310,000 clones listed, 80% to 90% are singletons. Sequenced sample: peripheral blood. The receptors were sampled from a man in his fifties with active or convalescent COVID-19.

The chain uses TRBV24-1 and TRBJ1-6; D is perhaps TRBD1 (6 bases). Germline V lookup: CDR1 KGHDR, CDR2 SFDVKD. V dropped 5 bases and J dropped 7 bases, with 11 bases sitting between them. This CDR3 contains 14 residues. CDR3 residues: CATSVGTSNSPLHF. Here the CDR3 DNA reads TGTGCCACCAGTGTAGGGACATCGAATTCACCCCTCCACTTT.

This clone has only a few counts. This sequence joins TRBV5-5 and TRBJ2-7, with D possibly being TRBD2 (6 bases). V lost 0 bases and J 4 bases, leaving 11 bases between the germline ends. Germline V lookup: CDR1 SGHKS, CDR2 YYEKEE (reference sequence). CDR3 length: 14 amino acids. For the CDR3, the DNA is TGTGCCAGCAGCTTGGTCGGGGGTACGTACGAGCAGTACTTC. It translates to CASSLVGGTYEQYF.

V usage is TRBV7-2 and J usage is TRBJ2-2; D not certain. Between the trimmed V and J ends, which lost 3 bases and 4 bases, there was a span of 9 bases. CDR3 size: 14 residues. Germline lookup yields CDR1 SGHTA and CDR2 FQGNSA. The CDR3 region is CASSFSGSTGELFF. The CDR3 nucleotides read TGTGCCAGCAGCTTCTCAGGTAGCACCGGGGAGCTGTTTTTT.

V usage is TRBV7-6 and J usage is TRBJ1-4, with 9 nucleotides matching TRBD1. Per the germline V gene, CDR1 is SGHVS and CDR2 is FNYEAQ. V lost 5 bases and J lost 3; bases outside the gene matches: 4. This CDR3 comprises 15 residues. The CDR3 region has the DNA TGTGCCAGCAGCACACGGACAGGGGCTAATGAAAAACTGTTTTTT. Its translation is CASSTRTGANEKLFF.

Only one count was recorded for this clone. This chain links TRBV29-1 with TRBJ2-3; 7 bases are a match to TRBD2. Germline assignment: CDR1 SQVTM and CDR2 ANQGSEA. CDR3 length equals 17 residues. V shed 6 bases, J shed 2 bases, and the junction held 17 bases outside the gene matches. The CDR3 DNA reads TGCAGCGTGGTGACTAGCCTATCACCCCTAAACACAGATACGCAGTATTTT. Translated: CSVVTSLSPLNTDTQYF.

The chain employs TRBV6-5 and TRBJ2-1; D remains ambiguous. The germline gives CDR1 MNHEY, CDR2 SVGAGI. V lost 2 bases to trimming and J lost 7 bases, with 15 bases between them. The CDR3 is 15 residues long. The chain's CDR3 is CASSYMPDELNEQFF. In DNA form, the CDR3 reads TGTGCCAGCAGTTACATGCCCGATGAGCTTAATGAGCAGTTCTTC.

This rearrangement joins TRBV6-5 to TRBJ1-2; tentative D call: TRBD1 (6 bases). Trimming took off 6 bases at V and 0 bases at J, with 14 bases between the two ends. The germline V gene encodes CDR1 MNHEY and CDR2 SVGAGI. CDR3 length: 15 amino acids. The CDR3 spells CASSYTGTTNYGYTF. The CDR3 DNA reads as TGTGCCAGCAGCTACACCGGGACAACTAACTATGGCTACACCTTC.

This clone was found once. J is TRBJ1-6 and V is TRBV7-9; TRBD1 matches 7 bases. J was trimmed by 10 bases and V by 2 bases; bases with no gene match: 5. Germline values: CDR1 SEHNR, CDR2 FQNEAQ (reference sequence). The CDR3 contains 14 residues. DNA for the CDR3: TGTGCCAGCAGCTTAACAGGGGAAGAATCACCCCTCCACTTT. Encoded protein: CASSLTGEESPLHF. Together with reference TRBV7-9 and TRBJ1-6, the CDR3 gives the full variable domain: DTGVSQNPRHKITKRGQNVTFRCDPISEHNRLYWYRQTLGQGPEFLTYFQNEAQLEKSRLLSDRFSAERPKGSFSTLEIQRTEQGDSAMYLCASSLTGEESPLHFGNGTRLTVT.

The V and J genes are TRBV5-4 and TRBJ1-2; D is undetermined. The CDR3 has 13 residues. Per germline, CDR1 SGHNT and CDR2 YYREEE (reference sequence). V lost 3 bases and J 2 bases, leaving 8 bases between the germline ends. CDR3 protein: CASSSARNYGYTF. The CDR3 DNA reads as TGTGCCAGCAGCTCCGCCAGGAACTATGGCTACACCTTC.

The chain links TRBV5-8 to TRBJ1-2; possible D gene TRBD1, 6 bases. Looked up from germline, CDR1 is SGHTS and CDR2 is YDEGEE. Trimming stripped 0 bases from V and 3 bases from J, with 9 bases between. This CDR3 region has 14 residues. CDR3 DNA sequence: TGTGCCAGCAGCTTGGACAGGGTATACTATGGCTACACCTTC. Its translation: CASSLDRVYYGYTF.

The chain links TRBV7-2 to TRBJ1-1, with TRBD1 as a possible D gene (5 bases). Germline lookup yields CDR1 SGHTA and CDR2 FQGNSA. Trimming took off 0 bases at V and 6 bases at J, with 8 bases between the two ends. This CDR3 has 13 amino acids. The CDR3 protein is CASSLAGGAEAFF. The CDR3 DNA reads TGTGCCAGCAGCTTAGCGGGGGGGGCTGAAGCTTTCTTT.

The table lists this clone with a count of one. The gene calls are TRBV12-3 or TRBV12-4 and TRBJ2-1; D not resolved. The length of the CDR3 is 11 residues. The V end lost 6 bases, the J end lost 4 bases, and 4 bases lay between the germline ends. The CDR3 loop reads CASSFYNEQFF. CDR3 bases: TGTGCCAGCAGCTTTTACAATGAGCAGTTCTTC.

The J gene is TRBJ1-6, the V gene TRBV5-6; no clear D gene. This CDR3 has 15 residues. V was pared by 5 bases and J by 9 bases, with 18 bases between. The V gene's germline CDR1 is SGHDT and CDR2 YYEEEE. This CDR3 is CASSLKQTNSSPLHF. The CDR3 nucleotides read TGTGCCAGCAGTCTGAAACAGACTAACAGTTCACCCCTCCACTTT.

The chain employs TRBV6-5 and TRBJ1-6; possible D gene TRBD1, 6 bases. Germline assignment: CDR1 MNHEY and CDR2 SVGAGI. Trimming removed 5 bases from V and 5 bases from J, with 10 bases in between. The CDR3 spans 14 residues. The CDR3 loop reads CASSNRDNNSPLHF. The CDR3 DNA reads TGTGCCAGCAGTAACCGGGACAATAATTCACCCCTCCACTTT.

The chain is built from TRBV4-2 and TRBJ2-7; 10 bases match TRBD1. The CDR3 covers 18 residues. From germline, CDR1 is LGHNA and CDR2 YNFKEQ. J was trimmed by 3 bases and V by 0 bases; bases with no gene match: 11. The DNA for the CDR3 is TGTGCCAGCAGCCAAGAACCACCTTCGAGGGACAGGGGCTACGAGCAGTACTTC. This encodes CASSQEPPSRDRGYEQYF.

The CDR3 is CASSLEQGADSTPLHF. Written as DNA, the CDR3 is TGCGCCAGCAGCTTGGAACAGGGGGCGGATTCCACACCCCTCCACTTT. This sequence joins TRBV5-1 and TRBJ1-6; 9 bases agree with TRBD1. CDR3 length equals 16 residues. V lost 0 bases, J lost 11 bases, and 9 bases stayed unmatched. The germline V gene encodes CDR1 SGHRS and CDR2 YFSETQ.

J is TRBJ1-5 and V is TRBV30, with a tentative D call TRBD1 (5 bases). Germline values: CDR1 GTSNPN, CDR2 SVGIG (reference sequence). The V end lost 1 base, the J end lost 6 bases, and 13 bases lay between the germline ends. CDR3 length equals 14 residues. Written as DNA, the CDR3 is TGTGCCTGGAGTGGAGCGGGGGTGCGTCAGCCCCAGCATTTT. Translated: CAWSGAGVRQPQHF.

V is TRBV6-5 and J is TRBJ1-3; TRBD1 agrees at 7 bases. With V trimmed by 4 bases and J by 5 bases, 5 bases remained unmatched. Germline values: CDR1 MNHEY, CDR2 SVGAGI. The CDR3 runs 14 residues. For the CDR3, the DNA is TGTGCCAGCAGTTTGACAGGGACCCGAAACACCATATATTTT. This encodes CASSLTGTRNTIYF.

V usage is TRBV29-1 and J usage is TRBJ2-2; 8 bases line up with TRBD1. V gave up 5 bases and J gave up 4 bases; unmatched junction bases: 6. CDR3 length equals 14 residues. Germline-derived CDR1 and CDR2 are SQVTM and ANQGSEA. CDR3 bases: TGCAGCGTTTCAGGGGGCGTAGGCACCGGGGAGCTGTTTTTT. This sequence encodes CSVSGGVGTGELFF.

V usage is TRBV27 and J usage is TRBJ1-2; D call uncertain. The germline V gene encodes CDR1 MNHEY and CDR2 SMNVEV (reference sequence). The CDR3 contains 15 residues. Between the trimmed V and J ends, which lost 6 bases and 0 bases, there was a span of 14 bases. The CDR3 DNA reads TGTGCCAGCAGCCGGAGCGATAATACTAACTATGGCTACACCTTC. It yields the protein CASSRSDNTNYGYTF.

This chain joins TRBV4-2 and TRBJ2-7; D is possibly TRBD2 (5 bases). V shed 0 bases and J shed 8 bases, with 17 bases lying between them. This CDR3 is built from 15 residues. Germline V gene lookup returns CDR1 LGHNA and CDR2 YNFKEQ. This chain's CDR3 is CASSQEGLLTGQQYF. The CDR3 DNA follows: TGTGCCAGCAGCCAAGAAGGACTCTTGACCGGGCAGCAGTACTTC.

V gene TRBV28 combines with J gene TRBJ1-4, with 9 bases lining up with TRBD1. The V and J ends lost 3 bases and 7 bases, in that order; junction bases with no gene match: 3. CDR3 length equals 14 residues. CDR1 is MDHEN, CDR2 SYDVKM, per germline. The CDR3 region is CASSFDRGSEKLFF. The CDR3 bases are TGTGCCAGCAGTTTCGACAGGGGGAGTGAAAAACTGTTTTTT.

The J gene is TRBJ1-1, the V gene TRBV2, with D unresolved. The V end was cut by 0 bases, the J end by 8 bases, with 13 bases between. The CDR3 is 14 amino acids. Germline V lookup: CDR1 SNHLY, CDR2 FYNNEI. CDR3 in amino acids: CASSEASRLREAFF. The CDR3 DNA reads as TGTGCCAGCAGTGAAGCCAGCAGGCTCCGCGAAGCTTTCTTT. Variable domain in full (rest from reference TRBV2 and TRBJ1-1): EPEVTQTPSHQVTQMGQEVILRCVPISNHLYFYWYRQILGQKVEFLVSFYNNEISEKSEIFDDQFSVERPDGSNFTLKIRSTKLEDSAMYFCASSEASRLREAFFGQGTRLTVV.